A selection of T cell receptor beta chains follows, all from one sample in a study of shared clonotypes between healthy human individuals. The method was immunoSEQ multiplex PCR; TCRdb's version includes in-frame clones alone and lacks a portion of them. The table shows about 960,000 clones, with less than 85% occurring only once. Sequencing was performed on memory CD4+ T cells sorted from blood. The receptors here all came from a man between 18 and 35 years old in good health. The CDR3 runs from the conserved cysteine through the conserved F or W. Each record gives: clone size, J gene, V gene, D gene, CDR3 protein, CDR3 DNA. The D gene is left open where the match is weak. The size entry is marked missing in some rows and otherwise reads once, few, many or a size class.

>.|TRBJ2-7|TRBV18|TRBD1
CASSPDRSSYEQYF
TGTGCCAGCTCCCCGGACAGGAGCTCCTACGAGCAGTACTTC
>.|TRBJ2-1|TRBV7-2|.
CASSSGSYNEQFF
TGTGCCAGCAGCTCCGGATCCTACAATGAGCAGTTCTTC
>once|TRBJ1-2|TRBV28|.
CASSLGYRTYGYTF
TGTGCCAGCAGTTTAGGGTACAGGACCTATGGCTACACCTTC
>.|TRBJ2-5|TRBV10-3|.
CAISGSREETQYF
TGTGCCATCAGTGGTAGTAGGGAAGAGACCCAGTACTTC
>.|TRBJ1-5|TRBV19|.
CASSIGSESQPQHF
TGTGCCAGTAGTATCGGGTCGGAGTCTCAGCCCCAGCATTTT
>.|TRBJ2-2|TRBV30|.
CAWRTTGTGELFF
TGTGCCTGGAGGACAACGGGGACCGGGGAGCTGTTTTTT
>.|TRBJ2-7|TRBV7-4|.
CASSLETRKAVLYEQYF
TGTGCCAGCAGCCTAGAAACCCGCAAGGCGGTCCTCTACGAGCAGTACTTC
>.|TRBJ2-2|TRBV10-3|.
CAIRGGPGNTGELFF
TGTGCCATCAGGGGGGGACCGGGGAACACCGGGGAGCTGTTTTTT
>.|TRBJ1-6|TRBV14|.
CASSQAANSPLHF
TGTGCCAGCAGCCAAGCTGCCAATTCACCCCTCCACTTT
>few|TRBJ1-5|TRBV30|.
CAWSRGSGNQPQHF
TGTGCCTGGAGTAGGGGGAGTGGTAATCAGCCCCAGCATTTT
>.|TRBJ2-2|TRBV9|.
CASSVGTVGTGELFF
TGTGCCAGCAGCGTAGGCACAGTAGGGACCGGGGAGCTGTTTTTT
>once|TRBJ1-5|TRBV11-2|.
CASSLDFGPNQPQHF
TGTGCCAGCAGCTTAGATTTCGGGCCCAATCAGCCCCAGCATTTT
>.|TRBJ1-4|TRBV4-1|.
CASSQERLEKLFF
TGCGCCAGCAGCCAAGAGCGATTAGAAAAACTGTTTTTT
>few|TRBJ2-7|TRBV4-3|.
CASSQDWGSYEQYF
TGCGCCAGCAGCCAAGATTGGGGCAGCTACGAGCAGTACTTC
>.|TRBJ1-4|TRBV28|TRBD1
CASRQGGEKLFF
TGTGCCAGCAGACAGGGGGGCGAAAAACTGTTTTTT
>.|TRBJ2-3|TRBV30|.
CAWSPGRTDTQYF
TGTGCCTGGAGTCCGGGGCGCACAGATACGCAGTATTTT
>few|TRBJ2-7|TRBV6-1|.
CASSEQGARVYEQYF
TGTGCCAGCAGTGAACAAGGGGCGCGAGTTTACGAGCAGTACTTC
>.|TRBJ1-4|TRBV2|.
CASSPGDGGKLFF
TGTGCCAGCAGCCCAGGGGACGGGGGAAAACTGTTTTTT
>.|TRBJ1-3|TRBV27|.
CASRPRAGNTIYF
TGTGCCAGCAGGCCGCGAGCGGGAAACACCATATATTTT
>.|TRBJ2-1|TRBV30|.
CAWSVPGTKTYNEQFF
TGTGCCTGGAGTGTACCGGGGACCAAGACCTACAATGAGCAGTTCTTC
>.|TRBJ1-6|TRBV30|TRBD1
CAWSRQGDNSPLHF
TGTGCCTGGAGTCGACAGGGTGACAATTCACCCCTCCACTTT
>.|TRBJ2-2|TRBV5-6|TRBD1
CASSDPGTGATGELFF
TGTGCCAGCAGCGACCCCGGGACAGGGGCGACCGGGGAGCTGTTTTTT
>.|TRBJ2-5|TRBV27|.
CASSLAVTTGRNTQYF
TGTGCCAGCAGTTTAGCGGTCACCACTGGACGGAACACTCAGTACTTC
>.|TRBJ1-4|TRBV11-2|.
CASSQGVKDEKLFF
TGTGCCAGCAGCCAGGGCGTCAAGGATGAAAAACTGTTTTTT
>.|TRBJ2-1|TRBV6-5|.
CASSEGGRNEQFF
TGTGCCAGCAGTGAGGGGGGCCGAAATGAGCAGTTCTTC
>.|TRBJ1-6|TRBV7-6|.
CASSLSYNSPLHF
TGTGCCAGCAGCTTGTCCTATAATTCACCCCTCCACTTT